One sample yielded the 22 T cell receptor beta chains listed below, sequenced in a study of blood T cell repertoires in COVID-19. Profiling relied on immunoSEQ multiplex PCR, and the TCRdb table lists in-frame clones only, not all of them. This sample has approximately 300,000 clones, with 90% found just once. Input material: PBMCs or T cells enriched from blood (not recorded which). The receptors here all came from a woman between 25 and 40 years old who had been exposed to COVID-19.

The V call is TRBV10-3, the J call TRBJ2-1; a possible D gene is TRBD2 (5 bases). Germline V lookup: CDR1 ENHRY, CDR2 SYGVKD. V was clipped by 3 bases and J by 10 bases, with 10 bases between them. This CDR3 contains 12 residues. This CDR3 is CAISERGPEQFF. CDR3 sequence (DNA): TGTGCCATCAGTGAACGGGGTCCCGAGCAGTTCTTC.

J is TRBJ1-6 and V is TRBV5-1, with 11 positions matching TRBD1. The ends lost 4 bases at V and 2 bases at J; junction bases unmatched: 8. The CDR3 contains 18 residues. Germline V gene lookup returns CDR1 SGHRS and CDR2 YFSETQ. The CDR3 nucleotides are TGCGCCAGCAGCGGCGGGACAGGGGGAACCCCCTATAATTCACCCCTCCACTTT. Translated: CASSGGTGGTPYNSPLHF.

The count of this clone is one. The genes are TRBV6-4 and TRBJ1-1; a weak D match, TRBD1 (6 bases). V lost 2 bases to trimming and J lost 0 bases, with 7 bases between them. The length of the CDR3 is 14 residues. Germline V gene lookup returns CDR1 MRHNA and CDR2 SNTAGT. The DNA of the CDR3 is TGTGCCAGCAGTGACGGGACACTGAACACTGAAGCTTTCTTT. Protein product: CASSDGTLNTEAFF.

The chain carries TRBV6-5 and TRBJ2-3; TRBD1 might be the D (5 bases). This CDR3 region has 14 residues. Germline CDR1 is MNHEY and CDR2 is SVGAGI. Trimming pared 0 bases from V and 2 bases from J, leaving 6 bases between. The CDR3 spells CASSYSGLTDTQYF. Written as DNA, the CDR3 is TGTGCCAGCAGTTACTCGGGGCTCACAGATACGCAGTATTTT.

This chain connects TRBV10-2 to TRBJ2-4; TRBD2 aligns across 10 bases. V was clipped by 9 bases and J by 2 bases; unmatched bases: 4. CDR3 size: 14 residues. Per germline, CDR1 WSHSY and CDR2 SAAADI. The CDR3, as DNA: TGCGCCAGTAAAGCGGGGGGGCCCAAAAACATTCAGTACTTC. Residues: CASKAGGPKNIQYF.

A note on this clone: At one of its ends the junction is not consistent with the germline gene, which may arise from a read error. V usage is TRBV5-1 and J usage is TRBJ1-2, with 7 nucleotides matching TRBD1. Germline V lookup: CDR1 SGHRS, CDR2 YFSETQ. This CDR3 has 12 amino acids. For the CDR3, the DNA is TGCGCCAGCAGCCGATCGGGACAGAACCTCGCCTTC. Translation: CASSRSGQNLAF.

The gene calls are TRBV6-6 and TRBJ1-5, with 9 bases aligning to TRBD1. V lost 5 bases, J lost 5 bases, and 16 bases stayed unmatched. The CDR3 loop spans 18 amino acids. Germline V gene lookup returns CDR1 MNHNY and CDR2 SVGAGI (reference sequence). CDR3 sequence (DNA): TGTGCCAGCAGTCGATTTTCTACCGGGACAGGGTCCTATCAGCCCCAGCATTTT. Its protein product is CASSRFSTGTGSYQPQHF.

This sequence joins TRBV19 and TRBJ1-1; D is unclear. This CDR3 comprises 12 residues. Trimming removed 5 bases at V and 1 base at J, with 5 bases between. CDR1 and CDR2 (germline): LNHDA, SQIVND (reference sequence). The CDR3 nucleotides are TGTGCCAGTAGTTGGCAGAACACTGAAGCTTTCTTT. It encodes CASSWQNTEAFF.

The chain couples TRBV3-1 (or the pseudogene TRBV3-2) to TRBJ1-5; no clear D gene. This CDR3 spans 15 amino acids. Between the trimmed V and J ends, which lost 0 bases and 1 base, there was a span of 7 bases. The germline V gene has CDR1 LGHDT and CDR2 YNNKEL (reference sequence). As DNA, the CDR3 is TGTGCCAGCAGCCAAGATCCGTCGAGCAATCAGCCCCAGCATTTT. Its protein is CASSQDPSSNQPQHF.

The chain uses TRBV10-2 and TRBJ1-2, with D uncertain. This CDR3 is built from 13 residues. Per germline, CDR1 WSHSY and CDR2 SAAADI. V dropped 10 bases and J dropped 7 bases, with 19 bases sitting between them. CDR3 bases: TGCGCCACGCACCCGGGTTCTGTTCCTGGCTACACCTTC. It yields the protein CATHPGSVPGYTF.

V gene TRBV7-2 combines with J gene TRBJ1-1; D perhaps matches TRBD1 (6 bases). This CDR3 has 13 amino acids. CDR1 SGHTA and CDR2 FQGNSA come from the germline V gene. The V gene lost 7 bases and the J gene lost 4 bases, with 13 bases spanning the gap. The CDR3 nucleotides read TGTGCCAGCATCCTGATAGGGGGCACTGAAGCTTTCTTT. Translated: CASILIGGTEAFF.

The chain is built from TRBV10-3 and TRBJ2-7, with D maybe TRBD1 (5 bases). Trimming shortened V by 8 bases and J by 0 bases, and 8 bases separated the two germline ends. The CDR3 is made up of 12 amino acids. Looked up from germline, CDR1 is ENHRY and CDR2 is SYGVKD. The CDR3 DNA reads TGTGCCATCGGCAGGGACTCCTACGAGCAGTACTTC. Translation gives CAIGRDSYEQYF.

This clone was seen a few times. The V and J genes are TRBV9 and TRBJ2-5; 9 nucleotides line up with TRBD1. In germline, CDR1 is SGDLS, CDR2 YYNGEE. The trim removed 0 bases at V and 7 bases at J, leaving 10 bases unmatched. The CDR3 is 16 residues long. This chain's CDR3 is CASSVGGQGTMSTQYF. For the CDR3, the DNA is TGTGCCAGCAGCGTAGGGGGACAGGGTACAATGTCGACCCAGTACTTC.

This rearrangement joins TRBV11-2 to TRBJ1-6; 7 bases fit TRBD1. V gave up 1 base and J gave up 6 bases; unmatched junction bases: 3. This CDR3 is built from 15 residues. Germline CDR1 and CDR2: SGHAT and FQNNGV. Here the CDR3 reads CASSLGTGGNSPLHF. In DNA form, the CDR3 reads TGTGCCAGCAGCTTAGGGACAGGTGGTAATTCACCCCTCCACTTT.

The rearrangement joins TRBV12-3 or TRBV12-4 to TRBJ2-5; D call uncertain. V was pared by 4 bases and J by 5 bases, with 8 bases between. The CDR3 length is 12 residues. For the CDR3, the DNA is TGTGCCAGCAGTTCAGTGCGGGAGACCCAGTACTTC. Translating gives CASSSVRETQYF.

The V call is TRBV2, the J call TRBJ2-1, with a weak D call TRBD2 (5 bases). CDR1 and CDR2 from the germline V gene are SNHLY and FYNNEI. The CDR3 totals 15 residues. V lost 4 bases and J 0 bases, leaving 10 bases between the germline ends. The CDR3: CASSAYEGSYNEQFF. In DNA, the CDR3 is TGTGCCAGCAGTGCATATGAGGGCTCCTACAATGAGCAGTTCTTC.

The CDR3 spells CASSRQGAFNYGYTF. Here the CDR3 DNA reads TGCGCCAGCAGCCGTCAGGGGGCCTTTAACTATGGCTACACCTTC. The chain combines TRBV5-1 with TRBJ1-2; 8 nucleotides align to TRBD1. The germline V gene has CDR1 SGHRS and CDR2 YFSETQ. Germline trimming cut 4 bases from V and 1 base from J; bases unmatched to any gene: 6. There are 15 residues in the CDR3.

This chain joins TRBV7-2 and TRBJ2-5, with TRBD1 matching over 7 bases. Trimming took 5 bases from V and 7 from J; bases not matched to a gene: 10. This CDR3 is 14 amino acids long. Per germline, CDR1 SGHTA and CDR2 FQGNSA. DNA for the CDR3: TGTGCCAGCAGCCAGGAGACAGGGAGTGTGACCCAGTACTTC. It yields the protein CASSQETGSVTQYF. The variable domain in full, completed from reference TRBV7-2 and TRBJ2-5, reads GAGVSQSPSNKVTEKGKDVELRCDPISGHTALYWYRQSLGQGLEFLIYFQGNSAPDKSGLPSDRFSAERTGGSVSTLTIQRTQQEDSAVYLCASSQETGSVTQYFGPGTRLLVL.

The J gene is TRBJ2-3, the V gene TRBV4-2, with 8 positions matching TRBD1. V lost 3 bases to trimming and J lost 1 base; unmatched junction nucleotides: 3. From germline, CDR1 is LGHNA and CDR2 YNFKEQ. The CDR3 is 15 residues long. The CDR3 region is CASSHDRGRTDTQYF. CDR3 in DNA: TGTGCCAGCAGCCATGACAGGGGCCGCACAGATACGCAGTATTTT.

The rearrangement links TRBV14 to TRBJ1-2, with D hard to call. V dropped 5 bases and J dropped 4 bases, with 11 bases sitting between them. Germline lookup yields CDR1 SGHDN and CDR2 FVKESK. The CDR3 runs to 13 residues. The CDR3 loop is CASSAPGFYGYTF. CDR3 nucleotide sequence: TGTGCCAGCAGCGCGCCGGGTTTCTATGGCTACACCTTC.

This chain links TRBV7-8 with TRBJ1-5; D is ambiguous. The ends were cut back, 5 bases at V and 3 bases at J, with 14 bases in the middle. This CDR3 has 15 amino acids. Germline lookup yields CDR1 SGHVS and CDR2 FQNEAQ. Here the CDR3 DNA reads TGTGCCAGCAGCCCAGCCCGTGTCTTCAATCAGCCCCAGCATTTT. It yields the protein CASSPARVFNQPQHF.

The gene calls are TRBV5-5 and TRBJ1-2; 9 nucleotides line up with TRBD1. With V trimmed by 7 bases and J by 4 bases, 2 bases remained unmatched. This CDR3 has 12 residues. Germline CDR1 is SGHKS and CDR2 is YYEKEE (reference sequence). CDR3: CASDRGGYGYTF. CDR3 in DNA: TGTGCCAGCGACAGGGGGGGCTATGGCTACACCTTC. The full variable domain, rest sourced from reference TRBV5-5 and TRBJ1-2, is DAGVTQSPTHLIKTRGQQVTLRCSPISGHKSVSWYQQVLGQGPQFIFQYYEKEERGRGNFPDRFSARQFPNYSSELNVNALLLGDSALYLCASDRGGYGYTFGSGTRLTVV.